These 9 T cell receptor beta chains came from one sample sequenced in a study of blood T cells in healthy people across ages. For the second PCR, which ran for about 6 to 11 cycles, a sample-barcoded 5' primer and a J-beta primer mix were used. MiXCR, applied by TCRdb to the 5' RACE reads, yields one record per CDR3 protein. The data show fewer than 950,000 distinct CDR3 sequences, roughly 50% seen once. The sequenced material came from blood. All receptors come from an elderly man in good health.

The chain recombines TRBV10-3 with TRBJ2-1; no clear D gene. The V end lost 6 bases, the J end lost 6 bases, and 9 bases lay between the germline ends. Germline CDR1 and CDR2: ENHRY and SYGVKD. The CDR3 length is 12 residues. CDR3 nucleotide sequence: TGTGCCATCAGCGAGAAATCCAATGAGCAGTTCTTC. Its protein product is CAISEKSNEQFF.

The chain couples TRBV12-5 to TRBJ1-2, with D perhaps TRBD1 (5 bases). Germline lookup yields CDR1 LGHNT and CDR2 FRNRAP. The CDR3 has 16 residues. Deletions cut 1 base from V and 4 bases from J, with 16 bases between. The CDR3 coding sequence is TGTGCTAGTGGTTTGGCCCCGGGGGGACCAGGCTATGGCTACACCTTC. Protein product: CASGLAPGGPGYGYTF.

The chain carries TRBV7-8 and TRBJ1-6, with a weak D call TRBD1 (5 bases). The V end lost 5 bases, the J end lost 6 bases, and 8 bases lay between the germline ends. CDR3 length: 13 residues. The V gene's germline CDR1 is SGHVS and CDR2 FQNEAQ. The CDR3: CASSGGANSPLHF. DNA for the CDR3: TGTGCCAGCAGCGGGGGAGCTAATTCACCCCTCCACTTT.

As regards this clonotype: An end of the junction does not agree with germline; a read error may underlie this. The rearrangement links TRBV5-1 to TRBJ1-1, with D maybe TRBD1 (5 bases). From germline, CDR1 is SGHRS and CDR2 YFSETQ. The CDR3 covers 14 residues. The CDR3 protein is CAGSRDPWDTEAFF. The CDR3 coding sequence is TGCGCCGGCAGCCGGGACCCCTGGGACACTGAAGCTTTCTTT.

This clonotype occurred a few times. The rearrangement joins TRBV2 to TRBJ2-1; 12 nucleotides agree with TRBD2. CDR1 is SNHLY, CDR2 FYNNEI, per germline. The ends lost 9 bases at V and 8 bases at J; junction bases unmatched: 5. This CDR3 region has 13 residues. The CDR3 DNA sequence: TGTGCCAGTCTAGCGGGAGGGCCCCATGAGCAGTTCTTC. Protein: CASLAGGPHEQFF.

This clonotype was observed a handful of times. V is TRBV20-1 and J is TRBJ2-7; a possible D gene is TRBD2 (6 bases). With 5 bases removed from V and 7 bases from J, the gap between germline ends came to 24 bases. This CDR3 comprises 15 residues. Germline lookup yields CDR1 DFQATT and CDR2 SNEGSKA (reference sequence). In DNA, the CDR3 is TGCAGTGCTCTCCCTATGGGGGGACGGTTACGGGAGCAGTACTTC. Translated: CSALPMGGRLREQYF.

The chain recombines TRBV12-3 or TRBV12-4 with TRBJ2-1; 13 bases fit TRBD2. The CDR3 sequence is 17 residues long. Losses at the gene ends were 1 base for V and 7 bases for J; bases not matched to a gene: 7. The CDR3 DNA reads TGTGCCAGCAGTTTAGAACTAGCGGGAGGGTCTCGGAATGAGCAGTTCTTC. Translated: CASSLELAGGSRNEQFF.

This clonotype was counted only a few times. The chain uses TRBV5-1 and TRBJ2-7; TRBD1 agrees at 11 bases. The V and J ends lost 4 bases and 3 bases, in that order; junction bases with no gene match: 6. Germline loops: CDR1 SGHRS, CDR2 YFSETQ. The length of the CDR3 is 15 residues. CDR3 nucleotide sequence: TGCGCCAGCAGCGCCGGGACAGGGGGTATCTACGAGCAGTACTTC. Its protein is CASSAGTGGIYEQYF. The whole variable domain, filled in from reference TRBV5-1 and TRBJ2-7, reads KAGVTQTPRYLIKTRGQQVTLSCSPISGHRSVSWYQQTPGQGLQFLFEYFSETQRNKGNFPGRFSGRQFSNSRSEMNVSTLELGDSALYLCASSAGTGGIYEQYFGPGTRLTVT.

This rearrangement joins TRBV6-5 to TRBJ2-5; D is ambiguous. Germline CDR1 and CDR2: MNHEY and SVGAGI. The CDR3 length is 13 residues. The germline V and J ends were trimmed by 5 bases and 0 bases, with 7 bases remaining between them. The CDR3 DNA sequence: TGTGCCAGCAGTGATTTTAACCAAGAGACCCAGTACTTC. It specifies CASSDFNQETQYF.